These 31 T cell receptor beta chains share one sample of origin, sequenced in a study of shared clonotypes between healthy human individuals. The assay was immunoSEQ multiplex PCR, and TCRdb's table has in-frame clones only and misses some. In the table there are 2 million to 2.5 million clones, more than 85% of which are singletons. The sequenced sample consisted of naive CD4+ T cells from PBMCs. As to subset: CD45RA+ positively selected. The receptors shown here come from a man aged 18 to 35 in good health. Some clones in this sample may be carry-over from other donors' samples.

This chain joins TRBV27 and TRBJ1-5, with 8 nucleotides matching TRBD1. The CDR3 is 17 amino acids. The trim removed 5 bases at V and 6 bases at J, leaving 15 bases unmatched. Germline CDR1 reads MNHEY; CDR2 reads SMNVEV (reference sequence). CDR3 DNA sequence: TGTGCCAGCAGTAGTCGATATTGGACAGGGCCGTCTCAGCCCCAGCATTTT. Translated: CASSSRYWTGPSQPQHF.

This clone was found once. J is TRBJ2-7 and V is TRBV5-4; 9 nucleotides match TRBD1. The germline gives CDR1 SGHNT, CDR2 YYREEE (reference sequence). V gave up 5 bases and J gave up 1 base; unmatched junction bases: 10. The length of the CDR3 is 16 residues. In DNA, the CDR3 is TGTGCCAGCAGTTTACCGGGACAGGGTCGGTCCTACGAGCAGTACTTC. Protein sequence: CASSLPGQGRSYEQYF.

The chain joins TRBV5-4 to TRBJ2-2; D may be TRBD1 or TRBD2 (6 bases each). Trimming left V 4 bases short and J 6 bases short, with 10 bases between. In germline, CDR1 is SGHNT, CDR2 YYREEE (reference sequence). CDR3 length: 13 amino acids. Written as DNA, the CDR3 is TGTGCCAGCAGCGGGGGGCCTTCCGGGGAGCTGTTTTTT. Its protein is CASSGGPSGELFF.

The V gene is TRBV27, the J gene TRBJ1-1; TRBD1 is a possible D gene (6 bases). Trimming took 5 bases from V and 1 from J, leaving 11 bases between them. Germline lookup yields CDR1 MNHEY and CDR2 SMNVEV (reference sequence). The CDR3 runs to 14 residues. The CDR3 bases are TGTGCCAGCAGTCCACACAGGGAGAACACTGAAGCTTTCTTT. Translated: CASSPHRENTEAFF.

The chain is built from TRBV5-8 and TRBJ1-5, with D possibly being TRBD1 (6 bases). The CDR3 sequence is 15 residues long. Trimming took 1 base from V and 9 from J, leaving 17 bases between them. Germline V gene data show CDR1 as SGHTS and CDR2 as YDEGEE. CDR3 DNA: TGTGCCAGCAGCTTGATATCGGCAGGGGACGGGCCCCAGCATTTT. Amino acids: CASSLISAGDGPQHF.

The chain carries TRBV19 and TRBJ2-7; no clear D. Germline V CDR1 and CDR2: LNHDA, SQIVND (reference sequence). V was trimmed by 2 bases and J by 0 bases, leaving 11 bases between them. The CDR3 is made up of 15 amino acids. As DNA, the CDR3 is TGTGCCAGTAGTATACTTACTTCCAGCTCCTACGAGCAGTACTTC. It yields the protein CASSILTSSSYEQYF. Drawing the rest from reference TRBV19 and TRBJ2-7, the complete variable domain is DGGITQSPKYLFRKEGQNVTLSCEQNLNHDAMYWYRQDPGQGLRLIYYSQIVNDFQKGDIAEGYSVSREKKESFPLTVTSAQKNPTAFYLCASSILTSSSYEQYFGPGTRLTVT.

The V call is TRBV4-3, the J call TRBJ2-3; either TRBD1 or TRBD2 may fit D (5 bases each). The CDR3 contains 17 residues. V was shortened by 4 bases and J by 0 bases, with 17 bases between the two germline ends. Germline lookup yields CDR1 LGHNA and CDR2 YSLEER. The CDR3 DNA reads TGCGCCAGCAGCCGCTGGGGGTCAGCTGCTAGCACAGATACGCAGTATTTT. Amino acid sequence: CASSRWGSAASTDTQYF.

As concerns this clone: The identical CDR3 is also encoded by other nucleotide sequences in the sample. In DNA, the CDR3 is TGTGCCAGCTCCTCTGGGAATCAGCCCCAGCATTTT. Its translation is CASSSGNQPQHF. This chain connects TRBV18 to TRBJ1-5, with D hard to call. The V gene lost 6 bases and the J gene lost 4 bases, with 7 bases spanning the gap. The CDR3 is 12 residues long. Germline V CDR1 and CDR2: KGHSH, LQKENI.

The rearrangement links TRBV15 to TRBJ2-3, with a tentative D call TRBD2 (6 bases). V lost 2 bases and J lost 6, with 18 bases in between. The CDR3 runs 16 residues. Germline V lookup: CDR1 LNHNV, CDR2 YYDKDF (reference sequence). The CDR3, as DNA: TGTGCCACCAGCAGAAAAACAGCTTTAGGAGGGGATACGCAGTATTTT. Translating gives CATSRKTALGGDTQYF.

The genes are TRBV28 and TRBJ1-1; TRBD1 is a possible D gene (6 bases). Per the germline V gene, CDR1 is MDHEN and CDR2 is SYDVKM. The V end was cut by 6 bases, the J end by 2 bases, with 10 bases between. This CDR3 region has 13 residues. DNA of the CDR3: TGTGCCAGCAGGGTACAGGGAAACACTGAAGCTTTCTTT. Protein product: CASRVQGNTEAFF.

The chain carries TRBV7-9 and TRBJ1-4; no reliable D call. The CDR3 runs 16 residues. Germline loops: CDR1 SEHNR, CDR2 FQNEAQ (reference sequence). Trimming removed 1 base at V and 4 bases at J, with 13 bases between. Here the CDR3 reads CASSLGQVAGNEKLFF. Written as DNA, the CDR3 is TGTGCCAGCAGCTTAGGTCAGGTGGCCGGTAATGAAAAACTGTTTTTT.

The chain recombines TRBV11-2 with TRBJ2-1; 9 bases line up with TRBD2. Germline CDR1 is SGHAT and CDR2 is FQNNGV. J lost 7 bases, V lost 0 bases, and 10 bases had no gene match. CDR3 length: 17 amino acids. CDR3 DNA: TGTGCCAGCAGCTTAGATCAATCGCTAGCGGGAATGAATGAGCAGTTCTTC. This codes for CASSLDQSLAGMNEQFF.

The rearrangement links TRBV28 to TRBJ1-5; no firm D call. CDR3 size: 13 residues. Germline loops: CDR1 MDHEN, CDR2 SYDVKM. V was pared by 8 bases and J by 7 bases, with 15 bases between. The CDR3 protein is CASLGVRGQPQHF. Written as DNA, the CDR3 is TGTGCCAGCCTCGGGGTTCGAGGACAGCCCCAGCATTTT.

The chain joins TRBV5-1 to TRBJ2-1; D gene ambiguous. Germline values: CDR1 SGHRS, CDR2 YFSETQ. V lost 1 base, J lost 6 bases, and 14 bases lay in between. The CDR3 runs 15 residues. CDR3 nucleotide sequence: TGCGCCAGCAGCTTGCCTAGTGGCCCGGGCAATGAGCAGTTCTTC. Amino acids: CASSLPSGPGNEQFF.

This clone was observed once. At the DNA level, this CDR3 is encoded by other sequences in the same sample as well. CDR3 bases: TGTGCCAGTTCGCTGGCGAATTACAATGAGCAGTTCTTC. The encoded protein is CASSLANYNEQFF. The chain couples TRBV7-2 to TRBJ2-1; D uncertain. The germline V and J ends were trimmed by 9 bases and 4 bases, with 13 bases remaining between them. Germline V lookup: CDR1 SGHTA, CDR2 FQGNSA. The CDR3 runs 13 residues.

This chain uses TRBV10-3 with TRBJ2-1; 13 bases fit TRBD2. This CDR3 region has 18 residues. Germline V gene data show CDR1 as ENHRY and CDR2 as SYGVKD. V shed 7 bases, J shed 5 bases, and the junction held 14 bases outside the gene matches. The CDR3 reads CAIKAGEGLAGANNEQFF. In DNA form, the CDR3 reads TGTGCCATCAAGGCAGGAGAAGGACTAGCGGGAGCGAACAATGAGCAGTTCTTC.

V and J are TRBV27 and TRBJ2-6; the D gene is possibly TRBD2 (5 bases). The CDR3 totals 15 residues. Per germline, CDR1 MNHEY and CDR2 SMNVEV (reference sequence). Trimming removed 10 bases from V and 0 bases from J, with 13 bases in between. CDR3 residues: CATGSGSSGANVLTF. The CDR3, as DNA: TGTGCCACGGGGAGTGGCTCCTCTGGGGCCAACGTCCTGACTTTC.

The chain recombines TRBV2 with TRBJ1-6, with TRBD1 matching 9 bases. The CDR3 runs to 15 residues. Germline lookup yields CDR1 SNHLY and CDR2 FYNNEI. The ends lost 6 bases at V and 7 bases at J; junction bases unmatched: 7. The DNA for the CDR3 is TGTGCCAGCAGAATACAGGGGGCAAGGAATTCACCCCTCCACTTT. This gives the protein CASRIQGARNSPLHF.

This chain joins TRBV7-9 and TRBJ2-1; 8 bases align to TRBD1. V was pared by 4 bases and J by 8 bases, with 10 bases of the junction left unmatched. The germline V gene has CDR1 SEHNR and CDR2 FQNEAQ (reference sequence). This CDR3 has 15 residues. CDR3 DNA: TGTGCCAGCAGCTCGGACAGGGCATCTCGCGATGAGCAGTTCTTC. Its translation is CASSSDRASRDEQFF.

V usage is TRBV5-6 and J usage is TRBJ2-2, with a weak D call TRBD1 (5 bases). V lost 0 bases and J lost 4, with 13 bases in between. The CDR3 contains 16 residues. Germline loops: CDR1 SGHDT, CDR2 YYEEEE. This chain's CDR3 is CASSLAGQGSTGELFF. CDR3 bases: TGTGCCAGCAGCTTGGCAGGGCAGGGAAGCACCGGGGAGCTGTTTTTT.

The CDR3: CASSGTPDRDSGNTIYF. Written as DNA, the CDR3 is TGTGCCAGCAGTGGAACGCCGGACAGGGACTCTGGAAACACCATATATTTT. V gene TRBV6-4 combines with J gene TRBJ1-3; 8 bases fit TRBD1. Germline lookup yields CDR1 MRHNA and CDR2 SNTAGT. The CDR3 consists of 17 residues. V gave up 4 bases and J gave up 0 bases; unmatched junction bases: 8.

The rearrangement uses TRBV4-3 and TRBJ1-2, with D possibly being TRBD1 (6 bases). The V end lost 0 bases, the J end lost 4 bases, and 15 bases lay between the germline ends. The CDR3 totals 16 residues. The germline V gene has CDR1 LGHNA and CDR2 YSLEER. CDR3 coding DNA: TGCGCCAGCAGCCAAGAGTTCACGGACAGACTCTATGGCTACACCTTC. Encoded protein: CASSQEFTDRLYGYTF.

Turning to this clone: The germline gene is not matched at one end of the junction; a read error may be the cause. V is TRBV14 and J is TRBJ2-2; D call uncertain. Germline CDR1 and CDR2: SGHDN and FVKESK. This CDR3 region has 13 residues. The CDR3 reads CASSQDPPAVMLF. The CDR3 region has the DNA TGTGCCAGCAGCCAAGATCCGCCGGCAGTAATGCTTTTT.

The rearrangement uses TRBV7-2 and TRBJ2-1; D not resolved. Per the germline V gene, CDR1 is SGHTA and CDR2 is FQGNSA. The CDR3 contains 15 residues. V shed 1 base and J shed 3 bases, with 10 bases lying between them. The DNA of the CDR3 is TGTGCCAGCAGCTTAGAGGCCAGACGCTACAATGAGCAGTTCTTC. Translation: CASSLEARRYNEQFF. Supplemented by reference TRBV7-2 and TRBJ2-1, the full variable domain reads GAGVSQSPSNKVTEKGKDVELRCDPISGHTALYWYRQSLGQGLEFLIYFQGNSAPDKSGLPSDRFSAERTGGSVSTLTIQRTQQEDSAVYLCASSLEARRYNEQFFGPGTRLTVL.

The chain employs TRBV14 and TRBJ2-1; D is perhaps TRBD2 (5 bases). The CDR3 is made up of 14 amino acids. CDR1 is SGHDN and CDR2 is FVKESK in the germline V gene. V was cut by 4 bases and J by 7 bases, with 14 bases left in between. CDR3 sequence (DNA): TGTGCCAGCAGCCGCCGGAGGCTCGGGAATGAGCAGTTCTTC. Translated, it gives CASSRRRLGNEQFF.

The rearrangement joins TRBV9 to TRBJ2-1; a possible D gene is TRBD2 (5 bases). This CDR3 has 15 residues. V was pared by 4 bases and J by 4 bases, with 15 bases between. CDR1 and CDR2 from the germline V gene are SGDLS and YYNGEE. The CDR3 loop reads CASSPLGRGYNEQFF. As DNA, the CDR3 is TGTGCCAGCAGCCCCCTGGGAAGAGGGTACAATGAGCAGTTCTTC.

As concerns this clone: The same CDR3 also results from other DNA sequences found in this sample. The CDR3: CASSIGGGANVLTF. The CDR3 DNA sequence: TGTGCCAGTAGTATTGGAGGTGGGGCCAACGTCCTGACTTTC. The chain has TRBV19 and TRBJ2-6, with TRBD2 as a possible D gene (5 bases). The germline gives CDR1 LNHDA, CDR2 SQIVND (reference sequence). CDR3 length: 14 residues. The V and J ends lost 3 bases and 3 bases respectively, with 6 bases between them.

This chain joins TRBV6-1 and TRBJ1-2; possibly TRBD1 for D (6 bases). With 0 bases removed from V and 6 bases from J, the gap between germline ends came to 11 bases. Germline CDR1 reads MNHNS; CDR2 reads SASEGT. The CDR3 runs to 14 residues. The CDR3 bases are TGTGCCAGCAGTGAAGCCCCGGGGGCGGATGGCTACACCTTC. It codes for CASSEAPGADGYTF.

The count of this clone is one. The chain has TRBV27 and TRBJ1-5; TRBD1 is a possible D gene (6 bases). The CDR3 covers 17 residues. From germline, CDR1 is MNHEY and CDR2 SMNVEV (reference sequence). The V and J ends lost 7 bases and 1 base respectively, with 20 bases between them. The CDR3, as DNA: TGTGCCAGCACTACATATGGGGGGCCCGGGAGCAATCAGCCCCAGCATTTT. It codes for CASTTYGGPGSNQPQHF.

This clone appeared a single time. CDR3 coding DNA: TGTGCCAGCAGCGGCCGCAGGGATACGCAGTATTTT. Protein product: CASSGRRDTQYF. The J gene is TRBJ2-3, the V gene TRBV28; D is ambiguous. Germline-derived CDR1 and CDR2 are MDHEN and SYDVKM. V dropped 6 bases and J dropped 6 bases, with 10 bases sitting between them. The CDR3 sequence is 12 residues long. The variable domain in full, completed from reference TRBV28 and TRBJ2-3, reads DVKVTQSSRYLVKRTGEKVFLECVQDMDHENMFWYRQDPGLGLRLIYFSYDVKMKEKGDIPEGYSVSREKKERFSLILESASTNQTSMYLCASSGRRDTQYFGPGTRLTVL.

This chain connects TRBV20-1 to TRBJ1-4, with unresolved D. Germline V gene sequence: CDR1 DFQATT, CDR2 SNEGSKA (reference sequence). The CDR3 has 10 amino acids. V lost 2 bases to trimming and J lost 6 bases, with 1 base between them. In DNA form, the CDR3 reads TGCAGTGCTAGACATGAAAAACTGTTTTTT. The encoded protein is CSARHEKLFF.